This is a list of T cell receptor beta chains from one sample in a study of T cells in Graves' hyperthyroidism and ophthalmopathy. TCRdb reprocessed the multiplex PCR reads via MiXCR and lists one record per CDR3 protein. The sample contains 350,000 to 450,000 distinct CDR3 sequences, about 14% of which appear only once. Specimen: blood. Every receptor here comes from a man aged 45 to 65 with Graves' ophthalmopathy. CDR3s include the opening cysteine and the closing phenylalanine or tryptophan. A D gene is named only where the DNA matches it firmly. Clone size is not always given. Where it is, it says once, few, many or a class for expanded clones.

>TRBJ2-1|.|TRBV5-4|TRBD1
TGTGCCAGCAGCAAGGGACAGGGGTCCTACAATGAGCAGTTCTTC
CASSKGQGSYNEQFF
>TRBJ2-3|.|TRBV11-2|TRBD2
TGTGCCAGCACCAACGAGTGGGGACTAGCGTCAGATACGCAGTATTTT
CASTNEWGLASDTQYF
>TRBJ2-1|many|TRBV4-1|.
TGCGCCAGCAGCCAAGATCGCGCAGGAATCTACAATGAGCAGTTCTTC
CASSQDRAGIYNEQFF
>TRBJ2-3|many|TRBV2|.
TGTGCCAGCAGTGAATCGGGAACAGATACGCAGTATTTT
CASSESGTDTQYF
>TRBJ2-2|few|TRBV10-3|.
TGTGCCATCAGCGATAGAAACACCGGGGAGCTGTTTTTT
CAISDRNTGELFF
>TRBJ1-3|.|TRBV7-6|.
TGTGCCAGCAGCCCGCCCGCCGGCGCCGCAGGAAACACCATATATTTT
CASSPPAGAAGNTIYF
>TRBJ2-7|.|TRBV28|TRBD1
TGTGCCACCCGGACAGGGGGCTCCTACGAGCAGTACTTC
CATRTGGSYEQYF
>TRBJ2-5|many|TRBV27|TRBD2
TGTGCCAGCAGTCTTGGACTAGCGGGAGAAGAGACCCAGTACTTC
CASSLGLAGEETQYF
>TRBJ2-1|few|TRBV7-3|.
TGTGCCAGCAGCCTCGTCCGGGCGGGTACCTCCTACAATGAGCAGTTCTTC
CASSLVRAGTSYNEQFF
>TRBJ1-3|.|TRBV2|.
TGTGCCTCCAAACAGGGTGGCGCCGGAAACACCATATATTTT
CASKQGGAGNTIYF
>TRBJ1-1|few|TRBV5-6|.
TGTGCCAGCAGCTACAGGGTATCTACCACTGAAGCTTTCTTT
CASSYRVSTTEAFF
>TRBJ2-3|many|TRBV5-5|TRBD2
TGTGCCAGCAGCTGGGGGACTAGCGGGAGGGCCTTCTCATCCACAGATACGCAGTATTTT
CASSWGTSGRAFSSTDTQYF
>TRBJ1-1|.|TRBV14|.
TGTGCCAGCAGCCAAGGGATTTCGAGCCCTTTCTTT
CASSQGISSPFF
>TRBJ2-1|many|TRBV2|TRBD2
TGTGCCAGCAGTGAAAGCGGGGGCTCCTACAATGAGCAGTTCTTC
CASSESGGSYNEQFF
>TRBJ1-6|many|TRBV7-3|.
TGTGCCAGCAGCTTAAGGAGTGTTGACTATAATTCACCCCTCCACTTT
CASSLRSVDYNSPLHF
>TRBJ2-3|few|TRBV10-3|TRBD2
TGTGCCATCAGTGAGGGCGGGAGTTGGGATACGCAGTATTTT
CAISEGGSWDTQYF
>TRBJ2-2|many|TRBV12-3/TRBV12-4|TRBD2
TGTGCCAGCAGTTTAGCGCGACTAGCGGGAGTTTTCAACACCGGGGAGCTGTTTTTT
CASSLARLAGVFNTGELFF
>TRBJ2-5|many|TRBV20-1|TRBD1
TGCAGTGCTATGAGACAGGGGAGGGAGACCCAGTACTTC
CSAMRQGRETQYF
>TRBJ1-5|many|TRBV3-1|.
TGTGCCAGCAGCCAAGATCCAGTCAATCAGCCCCAGCATTTT
CASSQDPVNQPQHF
>TRBJ2-1|many|TRBV20-1|.
TGCAGTGGTTCACTGGGACTCAAGAATGAGCAGTTCTTC
CSGSLGLKNEQFF
>TRBJ2-7|few|TRBV28|.
TGTGCCAGCAGTCTCGACCAATCCTACGAGCAGTACTTC
CASSLDQSYEQYF
>TRBJ2-3|many|TRBV5-1|.
TGCGCCAGCAGCTTAGGGGCCCAGGCAGATACGCAGTATTTT
CASSLGAQADTQYF